Given below is one TCR beta chain in context. Generated by immunoSEQ multiplex PCR, the TCRdb table keeps only in-frame clones and is missing some. The table has 100,000 to 150,000 clones, approximately 91% seen once. The data derive from a study of cytomegalovirus exposure and HLA in healthy donors. Germline values: CDR1 SGHTA, CDR2 FQGNSA. V dropped 6 bases and J dropped 5; count of bases not matched to a gene: 10. This CDR3 is built from 15 residues. Sequencing used PBMCs. The J gene is TRBJ2-5, the V gene TRBV7-2; 9 bases agree with TRBD1. The receptor was isolated from a man aged 25 to 40 in good health and CMV-seronegative. In DNA, the CDR3 is TGTGCCAGCAGTTCCACAGGGGGCTCGGAGGAGACCCAGTACTTC. This sequence encodes CASSSTGGSEETQYF.